These 22 T cell receptor beta chains came from one sample sequenced in a study of cytomegalovirus exposure and HLA in healthy donors. PCR was performed using 60 Vbeta and 13 Jbeta primers. Profiling relied on immunoSEQ multiplex PCR, and the TCRdb table lists in-frame clones only, not all of them. There are tens of thousands of clones in the sample; about two thirds occur only once, and roughly 16% lies in the top ten. The sequenced sample consisted of PBMCs. These receptors came from a woman aged 45 to 65 in good health and CMV-seropositive.

The chain carries TRBV11-2 and TRBJ1-1; a possible D gene is TRBD1 (6 bases). The CDR3 has 14 amino acids. The ends were cut back, 0 bases at V and 10 bases at J, with 15 bases in the middle. CDR1 and CDR2 from the germline V gene are SGHAT and FQNNGV. CDR3 protein: CASSLDLGGGLAFF. For the CDR3, the DNA is TGTGCCAGCAGCTTAGACCTCGGGGGGGGCTTAGCTTTCTTT.

This chain connects TRBV4-2 to TRBJ2-2; 11 nucleotides match TRBD2. Germline V gene lookup returns CDR1 LGHNA and CDR2 YNFKEQ. V trimming: 4 bases; J trimming: 5 bases; junction bases outside the gene matches: 15. There are 19 residues in the CDR3. The CDR3 sequence: CASSPSSGRLGDLTGELFF. In DNA form, the CDR3 reads TGTGCCAGCAGCCCCTCTAGCGGGAGGTTGGGGGATTTGACCGGGGAGCTGTTTTTT.

V is TRBV18 and J is TRBJ2-7; 12 positions agree with TRBD1. Per the germline V gene, CDR1 is KGHSH and CDR2 is LQKENI. With V trimmed by 6 bases and J by 1 base, 13 bases remained unmatched. This CDR3 comprises 18 residues. The CDR3 coding sequence is TGTGCCAGCTCCGTTACCGGGACAGGGGGCGACTGGTCCTACGAGCAGTACTTC. This translates into CASSVTGTGGDWSYEQYF.

The V and J genes are TRBV30 and TRBJ1-2, with D perhaps matching TRBD1 (5 bases). Germline V lookup: CDR1 GTSNPN, CDR2 SVGIG (reference sequence). The V gene lost 3 bases and the J gene lost 4 bases, with 12 bases spanning the gap. The CDR3 length is 13 residues. The CDR3 is CAWSQGSSYGYTF. DNA of the CDR3: TGTGCCTGGAGCCAGGGAAGTAGCTATGGCTACACCTTC.

The chain recombines TRBV7-9 with TRBJ2-3, with 10 bases lining up with TRBD2. Germline V gene lookup returns CDR1 SEHNR and CDR2 FQNEAQ (reference sequence). The ends lost 5 bases at V and 1 base at J; junction bases unmatched: 3. CDR3 length: 15 residues. This chain's CDR3 is CASSRAGGGTDTQYF. For the CDR3, the DNA is TGTGCCAGCAGCCGAGCGGGGGGGGGCACAGATACGCAGTATTTT.

The rearrangement joins TRBV2 to TRBJ1-5; D is perhaps TRBD1 (6 bases). CDR1 and CDR2 from the germline V gene are SNHLY and FYNNEI. V lost 6 bases and J 1 base, leaving 7 bases between the germline ends. The length of the CDR3 is 13 residues. This chain's CDR3 is CASRDSSNQPQHF. The DNA of the CDR3 is TGTGCCAGCAGGGACAGCAGCAATCAGCCCCAGCATTTT.

This clone showed up just once. Written as DNA, the CDR3 is TGTGCCATCAGTGGGGCAGGGTACGACTCCTACGAGCAGTACTTC. This translates into CAISGAGYDSYEQYF. The J gene is TRBJ2-7, the V gene TRBV10-3, with a possible D match to TRBD1 (5 bases). Germline CDR1 and CDR2: ENHRY and SYGVKD. This CDR3 spans 15 amino acids. Trimming pared 4 bases from V and 0 bases from J, leaving 13 bases between.

The chain employs TRBV10-2 and TRBJ2-5; D not resolved. The assigned J gene may be wrong: the sequence end matches TRBJ2-7 better. Germline-derived CDR1 and CDR2 are WSHSY and SAAADI. This CDR3 is built from 14 residues. As DNA, the CDR3 is TGCGCCAGCAGTGAGGTAAACTACCCCTACGAGCAGTACTTC. It yields the protein CASSEVNYPYEQYF.

This clone was detected only a few times. The chain combines TRBV19 with TRBJ1-1; D possibly corresponds to TRBD1 (5 bases). The CDR3 is 13 residues long. Germline values: CDR1 LNHDA, CDR2 SQIVND (reference sequence). Trimming removed 7 bases from V and 1 base from J, with 10 bases in between. The CDR3 reads CASTRTPNTEAFF. DNA of the CDR3: TGTGCCAGTACTCGGACACCGAACACTGAAGCTTTCTTT.

This rearrangement joins TRBV7-2 to TRBJ2-7, with 10 bases lining up with TRBD2. The V and J ends lost 5 bases and 6 bases, in that order; junction bases with no gene match: 13. This CDR3 region has 16 residues. Looked up from germline, CDR1 is SGHTA and CDR2 is FQGNSA. CDR3 sequence: CASSPSLAGGPGEQYF. The CDR3 nucleotides are TGTGCCAGCAGCCCTTCGTTAGCGGGAGGACCGGGCGAGCAGTACTTC.

The DNA of the CDR3 is TGCGCCAGCAGCTTGGGGCCCTTTATTGGGGACCTAGGCGGGACTAAATACGAGCAGTACTTC. It specifies CASSLGPFIGDLGGTKYEQYF. This chain uses TRBV5-1 with TRBJ2-7; TRBD2 aligns across 7 bases. The V gene's germline CDR1 is SGHRS and CDR2 YFSETQ. The length of the CDR3 is 21 residues. V shed 0 bases, J shed 4 bases, and the junction held 25 bases outside the gene matches. Drawing the rest from reference TRBV5-1 and TRBJ2-7, the complete variable domain is KAGVTQTPRYLIKTRGQQVTLSCSPISGHRSVSWYQQTPGQGLQFLFEYFSETQRNKGNFPGRFSGRQFSNSRSEMNVSTLELGDSALYLCASSLGPFIGDLGGTKYEQYFGPGTRLTVT.

The V gene is TRBV23-1, the J gene TRBJ2-7; 7 bases agree with TRBD1. TRBV23-1 is identified as an open reading frame with a role that is uncertain. The CDR3 sequence is 15 residues long. The V segment lost 3 bases and the J segment 0 bases; nucleotides outside the gene matches: 5. For the CDR3, the DNA is TGCGCCAGCAGTCACCCGACAGGGCGCTCCTACGAGCAGTACTTC. It translates to CASSHPTGRSYEQYF.

This clone has more than one count but fewer than ten. The chain uses TRBV6-5 and TRBJ1-5; D remains ambiguous. Trimming removed 3 bases from V and 2 bases from J, with 5 bases in between. CDR1 MNHEY and CDR2 SVGAGI come from the germline V gene. The CDR3 loop spans 13 amino acids. The CDR3 is CASSYNGNQPQHF. CDR3 nucleotide sequence: TGTGCCAGCAGTTATAATGGCAATCAGCCCCAGCATTTT.

The table lists this clone with a few counts. The rearrangement uses TRBV7-9 and TRBJ2-3; D is possibly TRBD2 (7 bases). The V and J ends lost 5 bases and 4 bases respectively, with 16 bases between them. CDR3 length: 15 residues. The germline V gene has CDR1 SEHNR and CDR2 FQNEAQ (reference sequence). The CDR3 loop is CASSPVGGRPDTQYF. The CDR3 coding sequence is TGTGCCAGCAGCCCTGTGGGGGGGCGCCCAGATACGCAGTATTTT. Variable domain in full (rest from reference TRBV7-9 and TRBJ2-3): DTGVSQNPRHKITKRGQNVTFRCDPISEHNRLYWYRQTLGQGPEFLTYFQNEAQLEKSRLLSDRFSAERPKGSFSTLEIQRTEQGDSAMYLCASSPVGGRPDTQYFGPGTRLTVL.

The V gene is TRBV11-1, the J gene TRBJ2-1; D is perhaps TRBD1 (6 bases). V lost 5 bases to trimming and J lost 6 bases, with 17 bases between them. CDR1 and CDR2 (germline): SGHAT, FQDESV (reference sequence). The CDR3 is made up of 15 amino acids. CDR3 in amino acids: CASSARSGTINEQFF. CDR3 DNA: TGTGCCAGCAGCGCCCGATCCGGGACAATCAATGAGCAGTTCTTC.

The V and J genes are TRBV28 and TRBJ1-5; 9 positions agree with TRBD1. The V gene's germline CDR1 is MDHEN and CDR2 SYDVKM. V lost 4 bases, J lost 5 bases, and 6 bases stayed unmatched. This CDR3 comprises 15 residues. The CDR3 nucleotides read TGTGCCAGCAGTTGGGACAGGGATATACATCAGCCCCAGCATTTT. Protein: CASSWDRDIHQPQHF. The variable domain in full, completed from reference TRBV28 and TRBJ1-5, reads DVKVTQSSRYLVKRTGEKVFLECVQDMDHENMFWYRQDPGLGLRLIYFSYDVKMKEKGDIPEGYSVSREKKERFSLILESASTNQTSMYLCASSWDRDIHQPQHFGDGTRLSIL.

In this sample, this clone turned up once. The rearrangement uses TRBV2 and TRBJ2-7; the match to TRBD1 covers 9 bases. CDR1 is SNHLY and CDR2 is FYNNEI in the germline V gene. This CDR3 spans 15 amino acids. The V segment lost 3 bases and the J segment 4 bases; nucleotides outside the gene matches: 7. CDR3 sequence: CASSDSGQGWYEQYF. DNA for the CDR3: TGTGCCAGCAGTGATTCAGGACAGGGGTGGTACGAGCAGTACTTC.

The chain employs TRBV5-4 and TRBJ2-5; the match to TRBD1 covers 12 bases. CDR1 is SGHNT, CDR2 YYREEE, per germline (reference sequence). This CDR3 is built from 16 residues. With 3 bases clipped from V and 5 bases from J, the junction kept 8 bases outside the gene matches. The chain's CDR3 is CASSWGPGQGAETQYF. Written as DNA, the CDR3 is TGTGCCAGCAGCTGGGGACCGGGACAGGGGGCCGAGACCCAGTACTTC.

V gene TRBV7-2 combines with J gene TRBJ2-1; 8 bases map to TRBD1. The CDR3 spans 17 residues. V lost 0 bases to trimming and J lost 7 bases; unmatched junction nucleotides: 11. The V gene's germline CDR1 is SGHTA and CDR2 FQGNSA. CDR3 sequence (DNA): TGTGCCAGCAGCTTAGCGAGAGTCCGGACAGGGTTGAATGAGCAGTTCTTC. Translated: CASSLARVRTGLNEQFF. Full variable domain (missing parts from reference TRBV7-2 and TRBJ2-1): GAGVSQSPSNKVTEKGKDVELRCDPISGHTALYWYRQSLGQGLEFLIYFQGNSAPDKSGLPSDRFSAERTGGSVSTLTIQRTQQEDSAVYLCASSLARVRTGLNEQFFGPGTRLTVL.

The CDR3 region has the DNA TGCGCCAGCAAGGTCGGCTACCGGGACAGGGTTATGTGTGAGCAGTTCTTC. Translating gives CASKVGYRDRVMCEQFF. The chain is built from TRBV10-1 and TRBJ2-1, with 9 nucleotides matching TRBD1. This CDR3 is 17 amino acids long. Unmatched junction bases numbered 19, after V lost 7 bases and J lost 9 bases. The germline CDR1 and CDR2 sequences are WNHNN and SYGVQD (reference sequence).

This clone was recorded a few times. The chain is built from TRBV25-1 and TRBJ1-1, with D uncertain. Per the germline V gene, CDR1 is MGHDK and CDR2 is SYGVNS. The CDR3 runs to 13 residues. V shed 4 bases and J shed 4 bases, with 10 bases lying between them. The CDR3 coding sequence is TGTGCCAGCAGTGCCACATATCTCACTGAAGCTTTCTTT. Translated, it gives CASSATYLTEAFF.

This chain joins TRBV27 and TRBJ1-1; D remains unclear. The CDR3 sequence is 14 residues long. V lost 0 bases and J lost 2, with 7 bases in between. Per germline, CDR1 MNHEY and CDR2 SMNVEV (reference sequence). In DNA, the CDR3 is TGTGCCAGCAGTTTATCGATCCTAAACACTGAAGCTTTCTTT. Translated: CASSLSILNTEAFF.